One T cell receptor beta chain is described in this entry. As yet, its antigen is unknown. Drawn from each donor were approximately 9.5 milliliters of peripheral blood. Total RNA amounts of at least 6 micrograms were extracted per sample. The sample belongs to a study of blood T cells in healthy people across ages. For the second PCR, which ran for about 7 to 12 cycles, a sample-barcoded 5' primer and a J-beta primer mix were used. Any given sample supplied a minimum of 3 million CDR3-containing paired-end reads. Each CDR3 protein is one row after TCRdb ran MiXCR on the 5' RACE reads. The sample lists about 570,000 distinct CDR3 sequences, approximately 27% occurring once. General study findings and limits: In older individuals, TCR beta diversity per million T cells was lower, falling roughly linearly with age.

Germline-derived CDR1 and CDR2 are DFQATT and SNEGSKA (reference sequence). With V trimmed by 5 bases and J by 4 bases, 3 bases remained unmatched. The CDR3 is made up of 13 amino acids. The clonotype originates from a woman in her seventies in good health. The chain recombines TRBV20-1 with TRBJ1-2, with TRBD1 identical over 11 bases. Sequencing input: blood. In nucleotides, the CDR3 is TGCAGTGCTGGGGACAGGGGGTCCTATGGCTACACCTTC. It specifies CSAGDRGSYGYTF.